Reported below is one T cell receptor beta chain. Its antigen remains undetermined. The cohort was made up of 500 to 850 healthy bone marrow donors. At the time of sampling, all cohort members were nominally healthy, though unrecorded immune exposures were likely present. The donor tested CMV seronegative, placing the donor among the roughly 350 seronegative members of the cohort. Each donor provided a peripheral blood sample, and peripheral blood mononuclear cells were used for TCR beta sequencing. The Qiagen DNeasy Blood Extraction Kit was used to extract genomic DNA from the blood cell samples. CDR1 and CDR2 were assigned from the germline V gene (reference sequence) as SEHNR and FQNEAQ. Spanning cysteine to phenylalanine, the CDR3 consists of 15 amino acids. Only the CDR3 region is kept as DNA, spanning 45 bases read in frame from base 1. Trimming takes 5 bases off V and 7 bases off J; junction bases not matched to a gene: 8.

The source of the sample is a study of cytomegalovirus exposure and HLA in healthy donors listed by TCRdb under 2017. Concerning the study at large: An earlier analysis of around 600 of the donors reported 250 to 350 Gb of sequence data and 100 million to 140 million unique TCR beta sequences from 150 million to 200 million T cells. Approximately 300 gigabases of sequencing data and approximately 85 million unique TCR sequences were included in an early release covering roughly 600 HLA-typed donors. The genetic ancestry cluster associated with self-reported Caucasian donors included 70% to 85% of the roughly 400 genotyped donors. The study was designed to test whether signatures of past pathogen exposure could be identified by cataloging public T cell receptors. Using immunosequencing, the study profiled T cell repertoires from roughly 650 subjects and related those repertoires to cytomegalovirus serostatus. Along with the approximately 650-subject first cohort, a separate validation cohort of around 110 different subjects was used. To predict cytomegalovirus infection status, the study brought together high-throughput TCR immunosequencing, statistical association of individual TCRs with disease status, and machine learning. In a later analysis, previously published TCR beta repertoires from hundreds of donors were re-analyzed and high-resolution HLA genotyping was added so that TCR occurrence patterns could be studied. The later analysis used no new phenotypic data to find candidate immune exposures, relying instead on TCR beta sequences and their occurrence across donors. To decide whether each TCR beta V gene segment behaved as functional or pseudogenic, an earlier analysis of approximately 600 of the donors relied on high-throughput TCR beta sequencing. Donor age, sex, ethnicity and CMV serostatus were compiled alongside the repertoire data. In a later genetic analysis, genome-wide SNP genotypes for about 55% of the 666 donors were used, and that subset was treated as a discovery cohort. Every repertoire in the discovery cohort had been generated on one and the same sequencing platform. Both class I and class II loci were covered by HLA typing, at four-digit resolution. Typing coverage varied by locus: roughly 620-640 donors for A, B, C, DRB1 and DQB1; approximately 520 for DQA1; over 600 for DPA1; 450 to 480 for DPB1. Because of strong linkage in the cohort, a handful of DR-DQ haplotypes were treated as single units for association and clustering. Among about 390 genotyped donors of the cohort, an average of approximately 240,000 unique TCR beta nucleotide sequences were sequenced per donor, around a sixth of them non-productive. What the research found in general, with its limitations: A further reported finding was that TCR beta sequences accurately predicted the HLA-A and HLA-B alleles for most subjects in the first cohort. Linkage disequilibrium might explain the correlated functional status among segregating V segments, but an unknown experimental factor could not be excluded. The presence/absence analyses assumed that sequencing depth was roughly uniform across donors, and that assumption may not be true. At a false discovery rate of 0.05, a later analysis linked around 15,000 TCR beta sequences to specific HLA alleles. A total of 150 or so TCR beta chains were listed by the study as associated with cytomegalovirus. Because the 87-base-pair reads could not distinguish some IMGT-functional V segments, including TRBV6-2 and TRBV6-3, those segments were excluded. An association between a missense DCLRE1C variant and V-gene and J-gene trimming of TCR beta chains was found in a later genetic analysis and replicated in an independent cohort. The authors suggested that the approach could potentially be generalized to other disease states and immunological phenotypes. In vitro tests confirmed that a few of the cytomegalovirus-associated TCR beta chains recognize cytomegalovirus antigens. A later analysis found that most CMV-associated TCR beta chains appeared HLA-restricted, with HLA associations seemingly driven largely by CMV exposure. Because HLA typing was missing for some donors at each locus, association tests included only the typed subset. A later analysis found that HLA-associated TCR beta chains were more clonally expanded and had lower generation probabilities than equally common non-associated chains. The classifier was reported to diagnose cytomegalovirus status with high specificity and sensitivity in both the original and validation cohorts. Several of the top co-occurrence clusters appeared to be linked to parvovirus B19, influenza, CMV and Epstein-Barr virus, according to a later analysis. In an earlier analysis of approximately 590 of the donors, most TCR beta V segments appeared in productive rearrangements about 87% or about 30% of the time, broadly matching IMGT annotations. Fewer than 20 rarely observed V segments, including chromosome 9 orphons, were excluded from the earlier analysis of about 500 of the donors because counts were too low. A later genetic analysis reported fewer N-insertions in productive TCRs among donors in an Asian-associated ancestry cluster than the approximately 700-donor mean. A group of highly shared sequence variants was considered likely to be a technical artifact of the sequencing pipeline. Assigning TCR associations to individual alleles was difficult when HLA alleles, especially DR and DQ, strongly co-occurred. Only TCR beta chains were sequenced in this cohort, and the absence of alpha or paired-chain data limited detectable features. CMV serostatus was the only immune exposure information available for the cohort. In a later analysis, the rate of TCR association differed among HLA loci, with DRB1 alleles having the most associated TCRs and HLA-C alleles having the fewest. While some public TCRs were present in many individuals, most TCR sequences turned up only very rarely across donors.

The library was produced with the immunoSEQ multiplex PCR assay. A mixture of 60 forward primers for TCR Vbeta segments and 13 reverse primers for TCR Jbeta segments was used in the multiplex PCR. A multiplex PCR assay on genomic DNA amplified the CDR3 region of rearranged TCR beta genes. On the Illumina HiSeq System, the amplified TCR beta libraries were sequenced as 87-base-pair reads. The paper's data handling went like this. A later analysis counted tens of millions of unique TCR beta chains across the 650 to 800 repertoires, and roughly 11 million of these chains were shared by at least two donors. To remove PCR and sequencing errors, raw reads were error-corrected and collapsed into unique sequences using a nearest-neighbor algorithm that merged closely related sequences. To assign V, D and J gene segments, CDR3 sequences were aligned to IMGT reference sequences. For a sequence to be retained, a match of at least six nucleotides was required to both a V gene segment and a J gene segment. Rearrangements were classified as productive when the CDR3 lacked stop codons and remained in frame with V and J, and all other rearrangements were classified as non-productive. CDR3 was defined by IMGT convention, running from the second conserved V-encoded cysteine to the conserved J-encoded phenylalanine. In an earlier analysis of more than 550 of the donors, sequences lacking an unambiguous match to a single V gene segment were excluded. An earlier analysis of several hundred of the donors classified V segments as functional when productive rearrangements were above 56.7% and as segregating when the standard deviation between donors was above 5%. A statistical classification framework was built for diagnosing cytomegalovirus status from the catalog of TCR beta chain sequences. A later analysis assigned V and J genes by comparing TCR nucleotide sequences with IMGT/GENE-DB human TR gene sequences. In a later analysis, CDR3 sequences and most-parsimonious VDJ recombination scenarios were assigned using the TCRdist pipeline. A later analysis defined each TCR beta chain by its CDR3 amino acid sequence plus V-gene family, and excluded reads lacking a unique V-gene family. As a way to deal with suspected cross-contamination and a sequencing artifact, a later analysis dropped approximately 570 nucleotide sequences that were highly shared and had low generation probability. For each public chain, a later analysis derived a clonal expansion index from normalized ranks of inferred template counts within each repertoire. A later analysis computed generation probabilities with a VDJ recombination model fitted to out-of-frame rearrangements, and checked the results against IGoR. In a later analysis, hypergeometric tests were used to score TCR-TCR, TCR-HLA and TCR-CMV co-occurrence, with a repertoire-size bias correction applied to TCR pairs. False discovery rates were estimated in a later analysis by permuting HLA or CMV assignments 20 times. In a later analysis, co-occurring TCRs were grouped using DBSCAN, and TCRdist sequence similarity was added for clustering within HLA-allele-positive subsets. Repertoires with fewer than 30,000 or more than 120,000 public chains, plus five repertoires with anomalous nucleotide sharing, were excluded from co-occurrence clustering. TCRdb mirrors the immuneACCESS table, restricted to in-frame sequences. Some clones are absent from its copies; in checked studies, under half trace to an unresolved V gene, and the reason for the others is unknown. V and J calls and clone size follow that table, whereas D and trimming were derived from the DNA. The data table for this sample lists about 160,000 clones. The top ten clonotypes cover about 2% of the sample.

This TCR came from a man aged 25-40 years in good health and CMV-seronegative. What was sequenced was PBMCs. The rearrangement combines TRBV7-9 with TRBJ1-4; a stretch of 9 junction bases matches TRBD1. The DNA sequence reads TGTGCCAGCAGCATTACCGGGACAGGGAGTGAAAAACTGTTTTTT. Its product reads: CASSITGTGSEKLFF.